What follows describes a single T cell receptor beta chain. The antigen remains undetermined. The source of the sample is a study of cytomegalovirus exposure and HLA in healthy donors. Study-wide context: Assignment to the Caucasian-associated ancestry cluster applied to over 70% of the roughly 410 genotyped donors. Study-level points and caveats: Earlier analysis found most TCR beta V segments productive about 87% or about 30% of the time. A few chains linked to CMV were shown in vitro to be specific for CMV antigens.

A multiplex PCR was run with 60 Vbeta primers and 13 Jbeta primers. Sequenced by immunoSEQ multiplex PCR; TCRdb stores in-frame clones only, minus some. The sample holds 100,000 to 150,000 clones, around 83% seen once. Germline V gives CDR1 SGHRS, CDR2 YFSETQ. The CDR3 spans 13 residues. With 4 bases removed from V and 7 bases from J, the gap between germline ends came to 12 bases. Specimen: PBMCs. The chain is built from TRBV5-1 and TRBJ2-1; D is unclear. The clonotype comes from a girl aged 2 to 9 in good health and CMV-seronegative. CDR3 amino acids: CASSLPLNNEQFF. CDR3 coding DNA: TGCGCCAGCAGCCTCCCCCTTAATAATGAGCAGTTCTTC. Looking up the rest from reference TRBV5-1 and TRBJ2-1 gives the full variable domain: KAGVTQTPRYLIKTRGQQVTLSCSPISGHRSVSWYQQTPGQGLQFLFEYFSETQRNKGNFPGRFSGRQFSNSRSEMNVSTLELGDSALYLCASSLPLNNEQFFGPGTRLTVL.